The present T cell receptor (beta chain) was sequenced within a study of response to subunit inactivated influenza vaccine. Study-wide points: Only a handful of new T cells, the authors suggested, are recruited with each seasonal influenza vaccination.

V lost 2 bases and J 4 bases, leaving 2 bases between the germline ends. The CDR3 is made up of 12 amino acids. Per the germline V gene, CDR1 is LGHNA and CDR2 is YSLEER. Via MiXCR, TCRdb re-called the RT-PCR reads, giving one row per CDR3 protein. The sample lists about 190,000 distinct CDR3 sequences; over 13% were seen once. The table lists this clonotype with a few counts. Its antigen is not known. This receptor was identified in a man aged 50 or older who received an inactivated influenza vaccine. The rearrangement joins TRBV4-3 to TRBJ2-2; D ambiguous. The source was CD8+ T cells sorted from PBMCs, collected 4 to 6 days after vaccination. The CDR3 reads CASSQPTGELFF. The DNA for the CDR3 is TGCGCCAGCAGCCAACCCACCGGGGAGCTGTTTTTT.